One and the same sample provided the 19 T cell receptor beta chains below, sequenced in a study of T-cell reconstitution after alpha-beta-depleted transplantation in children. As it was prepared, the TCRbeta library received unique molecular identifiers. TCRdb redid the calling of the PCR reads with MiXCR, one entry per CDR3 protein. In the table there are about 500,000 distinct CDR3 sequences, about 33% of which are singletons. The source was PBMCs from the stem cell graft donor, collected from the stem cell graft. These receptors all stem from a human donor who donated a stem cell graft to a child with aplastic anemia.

Here the CDR3 reads CSHYRFQGPEAFF. CDR3 coding DNA: TGCAGTCATTACAGGTTTCAGGGTCCCGAAGCTTTCTTT. The chain combines TRBV20-1 with TRBJ1-1; D perhaps matches TRBD1 (5 bases). V lost 8 bases and J 8 bases, leaving 21 bases between the germline ends. This CDR3 contains 13 residues. The germline V gene encodes CDR1 DFQATT and CDR2 SNEGSKA (reference sequence).

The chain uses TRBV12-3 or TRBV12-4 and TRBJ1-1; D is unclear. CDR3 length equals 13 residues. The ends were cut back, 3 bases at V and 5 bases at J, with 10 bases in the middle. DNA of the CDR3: TGTGCCAGCAGTTTGGGTTGGGTAACTGAAGCTTTCTTT. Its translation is CASSLGWVTEAFF.

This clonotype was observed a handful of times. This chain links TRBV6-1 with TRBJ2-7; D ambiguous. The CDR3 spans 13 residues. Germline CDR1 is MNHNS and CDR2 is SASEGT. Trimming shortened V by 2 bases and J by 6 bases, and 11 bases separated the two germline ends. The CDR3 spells CASSERVSGEQYV. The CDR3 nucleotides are TGTGCCAGCAGTGAACGGGTATCCGGCGAGCAGTACGTC.

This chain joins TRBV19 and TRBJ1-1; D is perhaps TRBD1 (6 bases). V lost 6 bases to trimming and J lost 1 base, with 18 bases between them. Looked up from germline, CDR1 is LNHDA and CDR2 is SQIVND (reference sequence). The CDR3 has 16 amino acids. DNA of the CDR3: TGTGCCAGTAGAGCCTGGACAGAAAACCCGAACACTGAAGCTTTCTTT. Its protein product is CASRAWTENPNTEAFF.

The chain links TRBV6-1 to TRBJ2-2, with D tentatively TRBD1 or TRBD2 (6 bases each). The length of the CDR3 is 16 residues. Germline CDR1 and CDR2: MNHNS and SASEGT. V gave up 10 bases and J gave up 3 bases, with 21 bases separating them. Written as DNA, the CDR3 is TGTGCCACACAACGGACGGGGGCAGGAGACACCGGGGAGCTGTTTTTT. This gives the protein CATQRTGAGDTGELFF.

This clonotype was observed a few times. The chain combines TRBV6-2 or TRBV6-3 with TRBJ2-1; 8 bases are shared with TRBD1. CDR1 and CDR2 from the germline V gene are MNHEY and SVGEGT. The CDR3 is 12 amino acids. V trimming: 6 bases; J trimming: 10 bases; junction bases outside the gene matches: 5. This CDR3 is CASRHRGSEQFF. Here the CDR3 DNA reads TGTGCCAGCAGACACAGGGGGTCAGAGCAGTTCTTC.

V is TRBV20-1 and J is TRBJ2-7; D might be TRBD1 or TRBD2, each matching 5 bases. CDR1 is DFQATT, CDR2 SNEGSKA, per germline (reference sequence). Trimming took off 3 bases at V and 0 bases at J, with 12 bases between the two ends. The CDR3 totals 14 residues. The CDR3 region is CSASRDLRSYEQYF. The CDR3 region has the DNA TGCAGTGCTAGCCGGGACCTACGCTCCTACGAGCAGTACTTC.

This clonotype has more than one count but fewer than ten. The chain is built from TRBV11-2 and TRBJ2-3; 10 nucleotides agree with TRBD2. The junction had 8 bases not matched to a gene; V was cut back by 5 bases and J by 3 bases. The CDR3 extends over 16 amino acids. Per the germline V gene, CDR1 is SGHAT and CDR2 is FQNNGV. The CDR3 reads CASSTRTSGRTDTQYF. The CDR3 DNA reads TGTGCCAGCAGCACCCGGACTAGCGGAAGGACAGATACGCAGTATTTT.

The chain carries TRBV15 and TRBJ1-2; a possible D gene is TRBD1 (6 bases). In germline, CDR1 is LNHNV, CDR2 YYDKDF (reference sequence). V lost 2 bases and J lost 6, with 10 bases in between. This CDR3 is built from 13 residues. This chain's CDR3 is CATSRLQGDGYTF. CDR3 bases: TGTGCCACCAGCAGACTACAGGGCGATGGCTACACCTTC.

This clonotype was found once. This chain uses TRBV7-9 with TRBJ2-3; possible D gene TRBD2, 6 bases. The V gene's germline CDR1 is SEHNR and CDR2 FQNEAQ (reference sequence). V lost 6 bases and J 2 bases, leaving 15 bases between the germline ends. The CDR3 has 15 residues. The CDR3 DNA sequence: TGTGCCAGCAGTACTACGGGAGTCGACACAGATACGCAGTATTTT. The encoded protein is CASSTTGVDTDTQYF.

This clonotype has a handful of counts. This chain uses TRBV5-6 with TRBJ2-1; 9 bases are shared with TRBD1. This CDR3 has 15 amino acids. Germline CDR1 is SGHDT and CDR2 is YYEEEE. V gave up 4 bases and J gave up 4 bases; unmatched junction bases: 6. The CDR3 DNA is TGTGCCAGCAGCGTCGGGACAGGGCCTTACAATGAGCAGTTCTTC. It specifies CASSVGTGPYNEQFF.

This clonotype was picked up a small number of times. This CDR3 is CASSPLAMETQYF. Here the CDR3 DNA reads TGTGCCAGCTCACCACTAGCCATGGAGACCCAGTACTTC. The V and J genes are TRBV18 and TRBJ2-5; D is undetermined. The germline V gene encodes CDR1 KGHSH and CDR2 LQKENI. This CDR3 spans 13 amino acids. V was trimmed by 1 base and J by 5 bases, leaving 8 bases between them.

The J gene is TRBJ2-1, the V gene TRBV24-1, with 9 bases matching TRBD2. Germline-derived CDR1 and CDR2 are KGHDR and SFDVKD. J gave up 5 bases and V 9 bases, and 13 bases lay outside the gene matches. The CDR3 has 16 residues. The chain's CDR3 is CATSETAGGRDNEQFF. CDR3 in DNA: TGTGCCACCTCCGAAACAGCGGGAGGAAGGGACAATGAGCAGTTCTTC.

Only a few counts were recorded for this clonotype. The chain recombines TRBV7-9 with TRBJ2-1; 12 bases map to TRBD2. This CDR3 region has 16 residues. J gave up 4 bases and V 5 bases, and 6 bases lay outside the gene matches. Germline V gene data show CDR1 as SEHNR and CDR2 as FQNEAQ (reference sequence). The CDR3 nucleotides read TGTGCCAGCAGCATATCAGGACTAGCGGGGTACAATGAGCAGTTCTTC. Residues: CASSISGLAGYNEQFF.

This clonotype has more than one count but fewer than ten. CDR3 DNA sequence: TGTGCCAGCTCACTGGGTTACGGGAACACTGAAGCTTTCTTT. This encodes CASSLGYGNTEAFF. The chain links TRBV18 to TRBJ1-1; D is unclear. Trimming pared 4 bases from V and 1 base from J, leaving 10 bases between. The V gene's germline CDR1 is KGHSH and CDR2 LQKENI. CDR3 length: 14 amino acids.

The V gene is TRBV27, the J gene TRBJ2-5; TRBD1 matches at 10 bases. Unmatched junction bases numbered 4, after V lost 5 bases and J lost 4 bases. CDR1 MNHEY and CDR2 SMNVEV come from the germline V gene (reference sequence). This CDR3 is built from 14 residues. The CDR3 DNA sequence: TGTGCCAGCAGTACGGGACAGGGGAGAGAGACCCAGTACTTC. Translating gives CASSTGQGRETQYF.

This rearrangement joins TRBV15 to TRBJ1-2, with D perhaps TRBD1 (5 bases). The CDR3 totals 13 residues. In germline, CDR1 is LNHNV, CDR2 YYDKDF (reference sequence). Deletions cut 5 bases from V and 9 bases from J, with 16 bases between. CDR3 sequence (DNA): TGTGCCACCAGCCAGCTCCTCCGGGGCCGCTACACCTTC. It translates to CATSQLLRGRYTF.

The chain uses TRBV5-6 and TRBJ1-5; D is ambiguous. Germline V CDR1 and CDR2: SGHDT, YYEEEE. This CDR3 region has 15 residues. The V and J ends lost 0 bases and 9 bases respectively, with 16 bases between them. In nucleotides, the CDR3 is TGTGCCAGCAGCTTGGTCGGGAGAGATCAGCGGCCCCAGCATTTT. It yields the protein CASSLVGRDQRPQHF.

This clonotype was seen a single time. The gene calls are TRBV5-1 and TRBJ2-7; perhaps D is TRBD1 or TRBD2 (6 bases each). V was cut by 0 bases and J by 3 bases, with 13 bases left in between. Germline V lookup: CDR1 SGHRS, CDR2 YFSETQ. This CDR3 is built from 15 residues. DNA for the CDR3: TGCGCCAGCAGCTTGGATCCGGGGGCACACTACGAGCAGTACGTC. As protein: CASSLDPGAHYEQYV.